These 4 T cell receptor beta chains came from one sample sequenced in a study of blood T cell repertoires in COVID-19. Method: immunoSEQ multiplex PCR; TCRdb's copy keeps in-frame clones and lacks some. The sample records about 230,000 clones, more than 70% being singletons. The sample consisted of PBMCs or T cells enriched from blood (not recorded which). The receptors come from a woman between 40 and 50 years old with acute COVID-19.

The chain uses TRBV12-3 or TRBV12-4 and TRBJ1-3; no definite D call. Deletions cut 4 bases from V and 4 bases from J, with 8 bases between. The CDR3 extends over 13 amino acids. The CDR3 is CASSSSGGNTIYF. The CDR3 DNA reads TGTGCCAGCAGTTCGTCGGGAGGAAACACCATATATTTT.

The chain is built from TRBV6-5 and TRBJ2-1; maybe TRBD2 (5 bases). Germline-derived CDR1 and CDR2 are MNHEY and SVGAGI. The CDR3 consists of 14 residues. V shed 7 bases and J shed 2 bases, with 12 bases lying between them. The CDR3 DNA reads as TGTGCCAGCACCCTGAGCGGTACCTACAATGAGCAGTTCTTC. Amino acid sequence: CASTLSGTYNEQFF.

V is TRBV15 and J is TRBJ1-2; D is unresolved. The V end was cut by 0 bases, the J end by 6 bases, with 11 bases between. Germline assignment: CDR1 LNHNV and CDR2 YYDKDF (reference sequence). This CDR3 is built from 14 residues. The CDR3 coding sequence is TGTGCCACCAGCAGAGATCGGAGGGCGGATGGCTACACCTTC. Its translation: CATSRDRRADGYTF. The full variable domain, with the rest looked up from reference TRBV15 and TRBJ1-2, is DAMVIQNPRYQVTQFGKPVTLSCSQTLNHNVMYWYQQKSSQAPKLLFHYYDKDFNNEADTPDNFQSRRPNTSFCFLDIRSPGLGDTAMYLCATSRDRRADGYTFGSGTRLTVV.

Concerning this clone itself: Other DNA sequences within the sample encode an identical CDR3. This chain joins TRBV7-2 and TRBJ1-3, with TRBD1 matching over 9 bases. Trimming cost V 5 bases and J 2 bases; bases outside gene matches: 4. Germline V gene lookup returns CDR1 SGHTA and CDR2 FQGNSA. The CDR3 loop spans 15 amino acids. As DNA, the CDR3 is TGTGCCAGCAGCCGGGACAGGGTCCCTGGAAACACCATATATTTT. Protein: CASSRDRVPGNTIYF.